This T cell receptor beta chain was profiled in a study of T cell repertoires in cytomegalovirus infection. Study-wide context: The study used recently identified HLA-C-restricted and well-studied HLA-B-restricted CMV epitopes. Public TCR beta signatures provided an indication of both CMV infection and a matching HLA type.

Each CDR3 protein is one row after TCRdb ran MiXCR on the reads. The profile shows about 310,000 distinct CDR3 sequences, around 25% of them singletons. Study-wide points: Carriers of CMV plus the relevant HLA were identified by cumulative public TCR beta family frequency.

The CDR3 contains 15 residues. The germline V gene has CDR1 SGHVS and CDR2 FNYEAQ. After removal of 2 bases from V and 2 bases from J, the junction contained 2 bases not matched to a gene. This clonotype was detected ten times or more. Antigen unknown. The receptor was isolated from a human donor in good health (CMV status not recorded). Some clones in this sample may be carry-over from other donors' samples. J is TRBJ2-3 and V is TRBV7-6; TRBD2 aligns across 9 bases. This specimen consisted of cultured PBMCs, obtained from culture after CMV antigen stimulation. The CDR3 DNA reads TGTGCCAGCAGCTTATCTAGCGGGACCACAGATACGCAGTATTTT. Translated: CASSLSSGTTDTQYF.